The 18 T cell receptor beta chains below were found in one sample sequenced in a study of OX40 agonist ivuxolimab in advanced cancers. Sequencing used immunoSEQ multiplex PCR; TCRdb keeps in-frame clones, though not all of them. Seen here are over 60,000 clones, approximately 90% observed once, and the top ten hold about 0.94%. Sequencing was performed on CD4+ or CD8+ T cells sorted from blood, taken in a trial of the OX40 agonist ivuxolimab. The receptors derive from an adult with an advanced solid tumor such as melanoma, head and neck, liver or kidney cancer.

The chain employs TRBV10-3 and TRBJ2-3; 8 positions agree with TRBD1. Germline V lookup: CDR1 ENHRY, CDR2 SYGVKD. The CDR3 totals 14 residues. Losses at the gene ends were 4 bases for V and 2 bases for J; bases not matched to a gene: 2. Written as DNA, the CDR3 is TGTGCCATCAGTGGGACAGGGCTCACAGATACGCAGTATTTT. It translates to CAISGTGLTDTQYF.

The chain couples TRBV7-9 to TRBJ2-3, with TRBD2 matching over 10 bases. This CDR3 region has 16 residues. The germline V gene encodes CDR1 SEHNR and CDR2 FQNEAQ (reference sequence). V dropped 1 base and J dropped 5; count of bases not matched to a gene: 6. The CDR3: CASSLVAGGRGDTQYF. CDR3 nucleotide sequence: TGTGCCAGCAGCTTAGTAGCGGGAGGTCGGGGAGATACGCAGTATTTT.

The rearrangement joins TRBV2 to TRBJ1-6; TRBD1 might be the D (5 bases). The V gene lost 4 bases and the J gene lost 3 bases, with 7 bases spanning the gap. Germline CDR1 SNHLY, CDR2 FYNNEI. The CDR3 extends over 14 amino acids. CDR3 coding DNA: TGTGCCAGCAGTGGGGACCTCTATAATTCACCCCTCCACTTT. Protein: CASSGDLYNSPLHF.

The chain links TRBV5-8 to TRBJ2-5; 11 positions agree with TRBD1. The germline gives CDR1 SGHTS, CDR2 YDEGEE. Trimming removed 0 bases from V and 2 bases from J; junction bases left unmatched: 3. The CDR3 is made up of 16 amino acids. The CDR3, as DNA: TGTGCCAGCAGCTTGGGGGACAGGGGGGAACAAGAGACCCAGTACTTC. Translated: CASSLGDRGEQETQYF.

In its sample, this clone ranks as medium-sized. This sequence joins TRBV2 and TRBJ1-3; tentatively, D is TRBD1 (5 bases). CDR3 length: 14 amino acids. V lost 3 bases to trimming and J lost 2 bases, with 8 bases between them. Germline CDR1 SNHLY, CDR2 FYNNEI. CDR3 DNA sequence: TGTGCCAGCAGTGACCAGGGTACTGGAAACACCATATATTTT. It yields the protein CASSDQGTGNTIYF. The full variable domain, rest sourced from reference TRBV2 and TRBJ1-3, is EPEVTQTPSHQVTQMGQEVILRCVPISNHLYFYWYRQILGQKVEFLVSFYNNEISEKSEIFDDQFSVERPDGSNFTLKIRSTKLEDSAMYFCASSDQGTGNTIYFGEGSWLTVV.

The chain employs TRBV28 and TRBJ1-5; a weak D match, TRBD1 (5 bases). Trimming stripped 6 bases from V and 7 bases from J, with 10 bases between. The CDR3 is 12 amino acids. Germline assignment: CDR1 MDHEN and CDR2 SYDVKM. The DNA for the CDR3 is TGTGCCAGCAGGGGGCAGCTGCAGCCCCAGCATTTT. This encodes CASRGQLQPQHF.

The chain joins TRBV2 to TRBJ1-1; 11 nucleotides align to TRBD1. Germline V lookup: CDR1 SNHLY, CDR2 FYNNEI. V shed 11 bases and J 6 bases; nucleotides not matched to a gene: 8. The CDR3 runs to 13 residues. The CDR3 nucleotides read TGTGCCGGGGGACAGGGGGATTACCCTGAAGCTTTCTTT. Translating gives CAGGQGDYPEAFF.

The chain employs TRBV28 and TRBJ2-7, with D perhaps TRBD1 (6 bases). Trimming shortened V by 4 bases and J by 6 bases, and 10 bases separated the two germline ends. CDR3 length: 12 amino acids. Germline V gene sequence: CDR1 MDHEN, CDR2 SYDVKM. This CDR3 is CASSSPGAEQYF. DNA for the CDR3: TGTGCCAGCAGTTCCCCAGGGGCCGAGCAGTACTTC.

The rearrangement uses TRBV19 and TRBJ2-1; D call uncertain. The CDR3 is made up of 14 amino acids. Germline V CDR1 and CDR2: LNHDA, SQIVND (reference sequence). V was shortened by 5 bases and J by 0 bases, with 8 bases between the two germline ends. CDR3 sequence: CASSAQFSYNEQFF. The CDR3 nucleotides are TGTGCCAGTAGTGCACAGTTCTCCTACAATGAGCAGTTCTTC.

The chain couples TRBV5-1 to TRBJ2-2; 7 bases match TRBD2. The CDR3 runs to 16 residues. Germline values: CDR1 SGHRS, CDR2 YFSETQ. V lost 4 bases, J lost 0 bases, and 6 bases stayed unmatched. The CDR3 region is CASSLQRGANTGELFF. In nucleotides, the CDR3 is TGCGCCAGCAGCCTGCAGCGGGGAGCGAACACCGGGGAGCTGTTTTTT.

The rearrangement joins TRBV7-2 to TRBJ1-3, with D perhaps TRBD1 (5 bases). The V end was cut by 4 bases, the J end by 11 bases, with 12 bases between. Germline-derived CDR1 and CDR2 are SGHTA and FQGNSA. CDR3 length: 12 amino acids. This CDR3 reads CASSYQDNSIYF. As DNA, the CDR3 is TGTGCCAGCAGCTACCAGGACAACTCCATATATTTT.

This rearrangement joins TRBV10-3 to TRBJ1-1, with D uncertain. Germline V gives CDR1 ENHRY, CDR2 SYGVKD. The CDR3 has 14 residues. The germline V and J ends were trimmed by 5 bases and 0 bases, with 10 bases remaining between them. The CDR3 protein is CAISSGSLNTEAFF. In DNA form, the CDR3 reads TGTGCCATCAGTTCGGGTTCTTTGAACACTGAAGCTTTCTTT.

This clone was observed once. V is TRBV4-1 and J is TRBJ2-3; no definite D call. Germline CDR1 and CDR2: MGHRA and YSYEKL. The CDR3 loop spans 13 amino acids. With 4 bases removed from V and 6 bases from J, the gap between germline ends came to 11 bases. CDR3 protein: CASSRALWDTQYF. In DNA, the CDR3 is TGCGCCAGCAGCCGCGCCTTATGGGATACGCAGTATTTT.

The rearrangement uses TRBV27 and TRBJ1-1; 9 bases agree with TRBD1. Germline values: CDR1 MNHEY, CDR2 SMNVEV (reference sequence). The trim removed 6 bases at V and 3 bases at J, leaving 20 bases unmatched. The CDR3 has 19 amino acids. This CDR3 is CASSTTGGSRWATDTEAFF. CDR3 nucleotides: TGTGCCAGCAGCACAACAGGGGGCTCAAGGTGGGCTACGGACACTGAAGCTTTCTTT.

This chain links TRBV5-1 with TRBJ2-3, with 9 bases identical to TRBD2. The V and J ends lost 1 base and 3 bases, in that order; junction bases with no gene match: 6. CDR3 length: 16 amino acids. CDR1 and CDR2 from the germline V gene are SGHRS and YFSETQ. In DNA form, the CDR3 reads TGCGCCAGCAGCTTGTCCCCAGCGGGGGGAACAGATACGCAGTATTTT. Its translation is CASSLSPAGGTDTQYF.

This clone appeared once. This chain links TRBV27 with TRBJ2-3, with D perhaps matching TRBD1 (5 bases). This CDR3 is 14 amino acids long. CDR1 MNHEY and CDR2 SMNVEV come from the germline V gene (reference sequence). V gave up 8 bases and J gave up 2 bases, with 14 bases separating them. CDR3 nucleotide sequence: TGTGCCAGCGGCCCCTGGGGCTTCACAGATACGCAGTATTTT. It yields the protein CASGPWGFTDTQYF.

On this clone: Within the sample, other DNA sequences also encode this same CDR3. The CDR3, as DNA: TGTGCCAGCAGCCCCCAGGGCGCAAGCTCCTACAATGAGCAGTTCTTC. This sequence encodes CASSPQGASSYNEQFF. The chain employs TRBV7-3 and TRBJ2-1; TRBD1 might be the D (5 bases). V was pared by 5 bases and J by 0 bases, with 14 bases between. The CDR3 is 16 residues long. From germline, CDR1 is SGHTA and CDR2 FQGTGA.

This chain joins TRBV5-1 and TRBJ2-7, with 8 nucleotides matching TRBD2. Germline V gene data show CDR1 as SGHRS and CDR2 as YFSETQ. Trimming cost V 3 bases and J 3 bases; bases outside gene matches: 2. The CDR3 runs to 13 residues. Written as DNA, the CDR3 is TGCGCCAGCAGCTCCGGGGGGGGCTACGAGCAGTACTTC. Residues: CASSSGGGYEQYF.